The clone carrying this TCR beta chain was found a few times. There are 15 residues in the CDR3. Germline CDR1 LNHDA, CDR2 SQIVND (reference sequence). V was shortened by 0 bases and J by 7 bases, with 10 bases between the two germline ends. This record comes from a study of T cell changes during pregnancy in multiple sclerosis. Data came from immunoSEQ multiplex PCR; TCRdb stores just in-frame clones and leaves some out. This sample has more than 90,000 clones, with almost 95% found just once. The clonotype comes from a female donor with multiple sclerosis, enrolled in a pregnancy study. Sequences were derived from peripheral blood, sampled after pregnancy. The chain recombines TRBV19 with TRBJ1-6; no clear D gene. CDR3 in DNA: TGTGCCAGTAGTATAGAGCGAGGGCTCAATTCACCCCTCCACTTT. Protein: CASSIERGLNSPLHF. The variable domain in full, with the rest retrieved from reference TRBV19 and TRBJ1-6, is DGGITQSPKYLFRKEGQNVTLSCEQNLNHDAMYWYRQDPGQGLRLIYYSQIVNDFQKGDIAEGYSVSREKKESFPLTVTSAQKNPTAFYLCASSIERGLNSPLHFGNGTRLTVT.